This T cell receptor beta chain was sequenced during a study of blood T cells in healthy people across ages. Roughly 9.5 milliliters of peripheral blood were drawn from each donor into EDTA-treated tubes. The V gene's germline CDR1 is SQVTM and CDR2 ANQGSEA. The CDR3 is 15 amino acids. The sample holds a few counts of this clonotype. The second PCR ran roughly 7 to 12 cycles with a sample-barcoded 5' primer and J-beta primers. From each sample, at least 2.5 million paired-end reads containing CDR3 were obtained. TCRdb processed the 5' RACE reads anew with MiXCR; each CDR3 protein has one entry. The sample carries 1.5 million or so distinct CDR3 sequences, about 43% recorded once.

J is TRBJ2-1 and V is TRBV29-1; no definite D call. The J call may be wrong; the DNA end is better matched by TRBJ2-7. This receptor was taken from a young woman in good health. Material for sequencing was blood. Here the CDR3 reads CSVDFPQSSYNEQYF. The CDR3 nucleotides are TGCAGCGTTGATTTCCCTCAGAGCTCCTACAATGAGCAGTACTTC.